This T cell receptor (beta chain) was captured by sequencing in a study of identical twins. Whole-study results and caveats: Fewer insertions were carried by abundant cord blood beta clonotypes, but none was seen in memory repertoires. Some out-of-frame alpha sequences were shared by twins, and these showed excess low generation probability.

Among all donors, each was a healthy Caucasian. Details on this clonotype: Its antigen is not identified.

Germline V gene sequence: CDR1 SEHNR, CDR2 FQNEAQ (reference sequence). This CDR3 is 15 amino acids long. V dropped 5 bases and J dropped 9 bases, with 17 bases sitting between them. TCRdb re-called the 5' RACE reads through MiXCR, storing one row per CDR3 protein. Here the sample spans about 520,000 distinct CDR3 sequences, 22% being singletons. Separately, the same data were catalogued under a study of T cells expressing NK-cell markers. That report adds: The study sequenced eight donors, seven HCMV-seropositive and one seronegative.

Sequences were obtained from CD4+ T cells sorted from blood. The clonotype comes from a woman aged 18-29 years in good health. The chain couples TRBV7-9 to TRBJ1-6; a weak D match, TRBD1 (5 bases). CDR3 DNA sequence: TGTGCCAGCAGCGGGGCCCGGGCGGTCTTTTCACCCCTCCACTTT. Its protein product is CASSGARAVFSPLHF.